The source of this T cell receptor beta chain is a study of CXCR3-negative and CXCR3-positive naive CD8 T cells. Points from the study as a whole: The study found that naive CXCR3-negative and CXCR3-positive cells shared TRBV-TRBJ usage, while memory cells differed. CXCR3-positive naive cells had more hydrophobic TRB CDR3s than CXCR3-negative naive cells. CXCR3 expression dropped partially after cryopreservation, and most assays relied on fresh PBMCs.

Each CD8+ T cell subset was sorted in triplicate, approximately 270,000 cells each. Definition of naive CD8+ T cells rested on a CD45RO-CCR7+CD27+CD95- profile. As regards this clonotype: Antigen: not known.

UMI-labeled 5' RACE TRB cDNA libraries were prepared from the cells. For each CDR3 protein, TCRdb gives one entry from its re-call of the 5' RACE reads, without DNA. This repertoire includes over 100,000 distinct CDR3 sequences. In germline, CDR1 is LNHNV, CDR2 YYDKDF (reference sequence). There are 17 residues in the CDR3. Sequenced material: naive CXCR3+ CD8+ T cells from blood. Subset indicated: CD45RO-CCR7+CD27+CD95- naive CD8+ T cells expressing CXCR3 (TNR3+). This chain connects TRBV15 to TRBJ2-3. The TCR originated in a human donor in good health. Some clones in this sample may be carry-over from other donors' samples. The CDR3 loop reads CATSDRAYLGRTDTQYF.